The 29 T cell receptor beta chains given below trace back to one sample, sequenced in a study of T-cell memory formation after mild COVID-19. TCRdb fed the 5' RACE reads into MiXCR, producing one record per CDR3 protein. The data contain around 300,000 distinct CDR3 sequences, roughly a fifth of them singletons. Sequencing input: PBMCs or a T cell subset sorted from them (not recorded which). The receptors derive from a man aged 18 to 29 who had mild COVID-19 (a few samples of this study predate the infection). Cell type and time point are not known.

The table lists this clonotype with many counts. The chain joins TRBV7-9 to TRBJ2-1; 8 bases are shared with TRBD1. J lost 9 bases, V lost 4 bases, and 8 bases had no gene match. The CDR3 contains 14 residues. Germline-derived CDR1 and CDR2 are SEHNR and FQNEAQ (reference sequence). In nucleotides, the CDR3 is TGTGCCAGCAGCTCCGGACAGGGTGAGGGTGAGCAGTTCTTC. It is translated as CASSSGQGEGEQFF.

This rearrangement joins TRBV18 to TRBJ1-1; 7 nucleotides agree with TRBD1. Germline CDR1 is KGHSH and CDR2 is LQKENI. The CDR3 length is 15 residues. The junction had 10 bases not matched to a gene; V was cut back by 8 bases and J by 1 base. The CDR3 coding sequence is TGTGCCAGCGCAGCAGGGGGAAGGAGGAACACTGAAGCTTTCTTT. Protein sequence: CASAAGGRRNTEAFF.

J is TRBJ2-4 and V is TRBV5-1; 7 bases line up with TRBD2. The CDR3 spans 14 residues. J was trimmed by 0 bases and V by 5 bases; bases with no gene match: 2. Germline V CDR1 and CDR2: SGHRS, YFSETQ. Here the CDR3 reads CASSSGLAKNIQYF. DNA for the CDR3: TGCGCCAGCAGTAGCGGGTTAGCCAAAAACATTCAGTACTTC.

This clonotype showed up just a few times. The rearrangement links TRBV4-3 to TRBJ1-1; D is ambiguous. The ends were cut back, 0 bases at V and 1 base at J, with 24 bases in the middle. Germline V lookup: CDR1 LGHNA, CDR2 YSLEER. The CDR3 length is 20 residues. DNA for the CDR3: TGCGCCAGCAGCCAAGATTTGGTTTCATCATACGGCAGTACGAACACTGAAGCTTTCTTT. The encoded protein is CASSQDLVSSYGSTNTEAFF.

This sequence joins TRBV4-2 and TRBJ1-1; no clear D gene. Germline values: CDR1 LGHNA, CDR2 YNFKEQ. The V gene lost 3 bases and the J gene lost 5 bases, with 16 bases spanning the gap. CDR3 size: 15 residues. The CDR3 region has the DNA TGTGCCAGCAGCCACCCGCAGGCCCCGGGGACTGAAGCTTTCTTT. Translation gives CASSHPQAPGTEAFF.

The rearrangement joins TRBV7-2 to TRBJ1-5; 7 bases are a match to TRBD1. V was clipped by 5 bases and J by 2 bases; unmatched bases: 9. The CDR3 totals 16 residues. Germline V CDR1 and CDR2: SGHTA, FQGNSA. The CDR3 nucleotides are TGTGCCAGCAGCCGTACAGGGGAGGGTGGCAATCAGCCCCAGCATTTT. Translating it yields CASSRTGEGGNQPQHF.

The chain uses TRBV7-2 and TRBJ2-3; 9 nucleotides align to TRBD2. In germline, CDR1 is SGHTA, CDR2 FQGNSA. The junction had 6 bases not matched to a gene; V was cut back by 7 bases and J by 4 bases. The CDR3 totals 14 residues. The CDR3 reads CASKAGGLPDTQYF. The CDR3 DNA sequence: TGTGCCAGCAAGGCGGGGGGGCTTCCAGATACGCAGTATTTT.

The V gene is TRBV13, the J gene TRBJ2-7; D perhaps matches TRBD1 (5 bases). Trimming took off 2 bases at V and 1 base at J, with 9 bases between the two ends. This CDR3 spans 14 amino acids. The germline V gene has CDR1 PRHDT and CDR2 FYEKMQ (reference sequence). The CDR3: CASSLRGTSYEQYF. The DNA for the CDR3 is TGTGCCAGCAGCTTAAGGGGCACATCCTACGAGCAGTACTTC. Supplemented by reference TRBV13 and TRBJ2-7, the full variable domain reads AAGVIQSPRHLIKEKRETATLKCYPIPRHDTVYWYQQGPGQDPQFLISFYEKMQSDKGSIPDRFSAQQFSDYHSELNMSSLELGDSALYFCASSLRGTSYEQYFGPGTRLTVT.

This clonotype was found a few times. The CDR3 bases are TGCAGTGCTAGAGACGGTAGTTCTCGAGGTAGGGGGCGAATCGGGGCCCCTCAGCCCCAGCATTTT. This translates into CSARDGSSRGRGRIGAPQPQHF. The gene calls are TRBV20-1 and TRBJ1-5; 7 positions agree with TRBD1. Germline assignment: CDR1 DFQATT and CDR2 SNEGSKA (reference sequence). J gave up 6 bases and V 0 bases, and 29 bases lay outside the gene matches. The CDR3 has 22 residues.

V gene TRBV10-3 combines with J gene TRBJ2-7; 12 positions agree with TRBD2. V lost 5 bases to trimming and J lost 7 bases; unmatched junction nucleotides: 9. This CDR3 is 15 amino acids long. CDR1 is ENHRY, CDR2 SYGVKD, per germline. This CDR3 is CAISPTSGGPWEQYF. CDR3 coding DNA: TGTGCCATCAGTCCGACTAGCGGGGGCCCTTGGGAGCAGTACTTC.

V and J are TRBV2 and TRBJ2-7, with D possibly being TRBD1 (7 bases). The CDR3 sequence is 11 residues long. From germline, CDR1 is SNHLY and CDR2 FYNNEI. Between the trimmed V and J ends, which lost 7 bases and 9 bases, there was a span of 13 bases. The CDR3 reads CASIRQGLQYV. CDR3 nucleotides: TGTGCCAGCATTCGACAGGGACTGCAGTACGTC.

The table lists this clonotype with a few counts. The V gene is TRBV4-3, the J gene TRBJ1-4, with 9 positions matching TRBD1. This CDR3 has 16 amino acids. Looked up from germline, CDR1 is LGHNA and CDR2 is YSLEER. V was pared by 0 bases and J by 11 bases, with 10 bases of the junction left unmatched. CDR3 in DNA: TGCGCCAGCAGCCAAGATTCCAAACAGGGGGCGCAGAAACTGTTTTTT. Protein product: CASSQDSKQGAQKLFF.

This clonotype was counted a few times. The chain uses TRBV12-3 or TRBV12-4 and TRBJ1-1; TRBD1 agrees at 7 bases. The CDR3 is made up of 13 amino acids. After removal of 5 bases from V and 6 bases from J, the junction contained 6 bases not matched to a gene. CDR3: CASSDTQGSEAFF. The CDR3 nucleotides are TGTGCCAGCAGTGACACACAGGGGTCTGAAGCTTTCTTT.

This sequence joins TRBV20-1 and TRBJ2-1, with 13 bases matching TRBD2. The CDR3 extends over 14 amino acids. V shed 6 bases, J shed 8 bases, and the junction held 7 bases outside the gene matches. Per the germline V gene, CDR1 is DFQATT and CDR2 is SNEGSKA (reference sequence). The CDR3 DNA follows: TGCAGTGCGGCCGGGACTAGCGGGGCTCATGAGCAGTTCTTC. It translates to CSAAGTSGAHEQFF.

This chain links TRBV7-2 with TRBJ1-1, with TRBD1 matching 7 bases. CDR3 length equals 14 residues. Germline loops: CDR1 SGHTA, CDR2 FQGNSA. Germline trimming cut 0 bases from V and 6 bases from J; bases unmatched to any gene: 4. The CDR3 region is CASSLAQGRPEAFF. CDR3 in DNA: TGTGCCAGCAGCTTAGCACAGGGGAGGCCTGAAGCTTTCTTT.

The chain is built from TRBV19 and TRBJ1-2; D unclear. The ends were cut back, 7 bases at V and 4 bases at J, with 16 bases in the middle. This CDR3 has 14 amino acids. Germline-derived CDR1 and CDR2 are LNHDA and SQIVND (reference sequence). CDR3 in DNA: TGTGCCAGTACGCGAGATCGAGGTTCCTATGGCTACACCTTC. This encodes CASTRDRGSYGYTF. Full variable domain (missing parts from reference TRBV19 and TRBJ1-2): DGGITQSPKYLFRKEGQNVTLSCEQNLNHDAMYWYRQDPGQGLRLIYYSQIVNDFQKGDIAEGYSVSREKKESFPLTVTSAQKNPTAFYLCASTRDRGSYGYTFGSGTRLTVV.

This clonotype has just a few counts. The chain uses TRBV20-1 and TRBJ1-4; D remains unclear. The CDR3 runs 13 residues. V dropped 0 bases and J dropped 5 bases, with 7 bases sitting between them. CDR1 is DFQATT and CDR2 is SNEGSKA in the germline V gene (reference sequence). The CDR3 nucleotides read TGCAGTGCTAGAGAGGCAGCAAATGAAAAACTGTTTTTT. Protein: CSAREAANEKLFF.

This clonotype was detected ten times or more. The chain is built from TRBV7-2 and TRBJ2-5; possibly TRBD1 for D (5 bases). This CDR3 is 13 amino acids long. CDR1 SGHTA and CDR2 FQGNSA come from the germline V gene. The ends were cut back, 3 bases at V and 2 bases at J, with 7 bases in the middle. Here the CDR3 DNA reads TGTGCCAGCAGCTTCAGGGATCAAGAGACCCAGTACTTC. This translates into CASSFRDQETQYF.

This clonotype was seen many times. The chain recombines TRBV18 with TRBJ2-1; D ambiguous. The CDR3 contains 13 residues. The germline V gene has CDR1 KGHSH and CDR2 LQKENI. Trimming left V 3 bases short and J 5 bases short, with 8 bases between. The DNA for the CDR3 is TGTGCCAGCTCACCTAAAACAGACAATGAGCAGTTCTTC. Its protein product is CASSPKTDNEQFF.

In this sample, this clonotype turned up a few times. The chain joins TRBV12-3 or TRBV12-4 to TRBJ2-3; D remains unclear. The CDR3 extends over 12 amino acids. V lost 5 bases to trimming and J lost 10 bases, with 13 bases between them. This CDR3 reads CASSPRLEPQYF. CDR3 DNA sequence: TGTGCCAGCAGTCCCCGACTGGAACCGCAGTATTTT.

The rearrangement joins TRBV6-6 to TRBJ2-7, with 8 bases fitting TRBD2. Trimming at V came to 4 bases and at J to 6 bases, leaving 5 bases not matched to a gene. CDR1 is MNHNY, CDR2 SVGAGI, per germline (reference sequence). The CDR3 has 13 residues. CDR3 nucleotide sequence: TGTGCCAGCAGTTGGAGCGGGGGTGGCGAGCAGTACGTC. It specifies CASSWSGGGEQYV.

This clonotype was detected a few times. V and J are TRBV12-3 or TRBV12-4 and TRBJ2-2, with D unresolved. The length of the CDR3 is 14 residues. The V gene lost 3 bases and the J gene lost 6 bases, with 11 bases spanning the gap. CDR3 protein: CASSLEDLPGELFF. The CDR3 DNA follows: TGTGCCAGCAGTTTGGAAGATCTGCCCGGGGAGCTGTTTTTT.

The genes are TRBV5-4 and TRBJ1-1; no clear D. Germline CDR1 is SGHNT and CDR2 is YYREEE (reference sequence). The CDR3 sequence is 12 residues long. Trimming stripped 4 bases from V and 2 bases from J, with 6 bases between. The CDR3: CASSTQNTEAFF. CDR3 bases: TGTGCCAGCAGCACACAAAACACTGAAGCTTTCTTT.

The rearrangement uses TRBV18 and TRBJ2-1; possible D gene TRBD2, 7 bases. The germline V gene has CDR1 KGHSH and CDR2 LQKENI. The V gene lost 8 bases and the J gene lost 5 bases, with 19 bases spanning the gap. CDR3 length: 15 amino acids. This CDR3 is CASAGAGAGDNEQFF. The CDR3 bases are TGTGCCAGCGCTGGGGCGGGGGCCGGCGACAATGAGCAGTTCTTC.

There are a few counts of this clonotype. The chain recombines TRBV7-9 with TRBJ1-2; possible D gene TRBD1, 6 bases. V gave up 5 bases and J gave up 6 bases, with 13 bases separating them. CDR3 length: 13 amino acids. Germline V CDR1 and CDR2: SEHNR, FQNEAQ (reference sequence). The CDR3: CASSPGDIDGYTF. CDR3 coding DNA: TGTGCCAGCAGCCCCGGGGACATTGATGGCTACACCTTC.

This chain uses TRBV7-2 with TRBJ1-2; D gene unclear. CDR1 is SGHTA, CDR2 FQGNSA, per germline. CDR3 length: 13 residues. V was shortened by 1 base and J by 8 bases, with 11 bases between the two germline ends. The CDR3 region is CASSLGGMGGYTF. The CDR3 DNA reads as TGTGCCAGCAGCTTAGGGGGAATGGGGGGCTACACCTTC.

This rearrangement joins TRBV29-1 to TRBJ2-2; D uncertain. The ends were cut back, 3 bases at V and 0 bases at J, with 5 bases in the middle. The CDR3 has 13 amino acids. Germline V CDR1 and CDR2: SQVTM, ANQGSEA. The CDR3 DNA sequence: TGCAGCGTTGACCCAACGAACACCGGGGAGCTGTTTTTT. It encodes CSVDPTNTGELFF.

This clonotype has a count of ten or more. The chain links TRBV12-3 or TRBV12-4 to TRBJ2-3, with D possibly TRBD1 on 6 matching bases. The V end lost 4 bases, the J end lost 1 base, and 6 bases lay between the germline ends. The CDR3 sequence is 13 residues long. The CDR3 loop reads CASSYRGTDTQYF. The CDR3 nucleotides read TGTGCCAGCAGTTACAGGGGCACAGATACGCAGTATTTT.

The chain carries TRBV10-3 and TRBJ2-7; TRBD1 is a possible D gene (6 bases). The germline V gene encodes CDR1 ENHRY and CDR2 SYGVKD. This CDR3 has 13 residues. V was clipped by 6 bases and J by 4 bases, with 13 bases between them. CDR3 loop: CAISNRDKYEQYF. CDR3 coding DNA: TGTGCCATCAGCAACCGGGACAAATACGAGCAGTACTTC.